A selection of T cell receptor beta chains follows, all from one sample in a study of blood T cell repertoires in COVID-19. Only in-frame clones appear in the TCRdb table, and some are missing; sequencing was by immunoSEQ multiplex PCR. The repertoire holds over 150,000 clones, with about 90% as singletons. The specimen was peripheral blood. The receptors derive from a man in his fifties with acute or convalescent COVID-19. The CDR3 runs from the conserved cysteine through the conserved F or W. The D gene is left open where the match is weak. Only some rows state a clone size, as once, few, many or a class for expanded clones.

d_gene	v_gene	abundance	j_gene	CDR3aa	CDR3nt
.	TRBV24-1	.	TRBJ2-3	CATSDSRLVLGTDTQYF	TGTGCCACCAGTGATTCACGACTAGTTTTAGGTACAGATACGCAGTATTTT
.	TRBV13	once	TRBJ2-2	CASSLGAGLMNTGELFF	TGTGCCAGCAGCTTAGGGGCGGGACTTATGAACACCGGGGAGCTGTTTTTT
TRBD2	TRBV29-1	.	TRBJ2-1	CSASTSETYNEQFF	TGCAGCGCCTCGACTAGCGAAACCTACAATGAGCAGTTCTTC
TRBD2	TRBV5-1	.	TRBJ2-1	CASLPLAGGSHEQFF	TGCGCCAGCCTCCCCCTAGCGGGGGGGAGTCATGAGCAGTTCTTC
.	TRBV7-7	.	TRBJ2-3	CASSLGVGGATDTQYF	TGTGCTAGCAGCTTAGGTGTTGGGGGGGCAACAGATACGCAGTATTTT
TRBD1	TRBV18	.	TRBJ2-2	CASSPDLQTGGSGELFF	TGTGCCAGCTCACCAGATCTACAGACAGGGGGTTCCGGGGAGCTGTTTTTT
TRBD2	TRBV5-1	.	TRBJ2-5	CASTTTAGGEETQYF	TGCGCCAGCACCACTACAGCGGGGGGAGAAGAGACCCAGTACTTC
TRBD1	TRBV5-1	.	TRBJ2-7	CASSIGDRAYEQYF	TGCGCCAGCAGCATAGGGGACAGGGCCTACGAGCAGTACTTC
TRBD2	TRBV11-2	.	TRBJ2-2	CASSSGRRNTGELFF	TGTGCCAGCAGCTCCGGGAGGCGGAACACCGGGGAGCTGTTTTTT
.	TRBV5-4	.	TRBJ1-1	CASSLARQGGMNTEAFF	TGTGCCAGCAGCTTGGCCCGGCAGGGAGGGATGAACACTGAAGCTTTCTTT
.	TRBV6-5	.	TRBJ1-2	CASRDSVSYGYTF	TGTGCCAGCAGGGACAGCGTTTCCTATGGCTACACCTTC
TRBD1	TRBV5-8	few	TRBJ1-2	CASNLYRGLDYTF	TGTGCCAGCAACCTTTACAGGGGTCTCGACTACACCTTC
.	TRBV3-1/TRBV3-2	.	TRBJ1-3	CASSQVENTIYF	TGTGCCAGCAGCCAAGTAGAAAACACCATATATTTT
.	TRBV7-9	.	TRBJ2-1	CASSLHYNEQFF	TGTGCCAGCAGCTTACACTATAATGAGCAGTTCTTC
.	TRBV6-5	.	TRBJ1-1	CASSKTVYTEAFF	TGTGCCAGCAGTAAGACAGTATACACTGAAGCTTTCTTT
.	TRBV7-9	.	TRBJ2-2	CASTPLSMGKNTGELFF	TGTGCCAGCACCCCTCTTTCGATGGGCAAAAACACCGGGGAGCTGTTTTTT
TRBD2	TRBV24-1	.	TRBJ2-1	CATSESSGRNEQFF	TGTGCCACCAGTGAGTCTAGCGGGAGGAATGAGCAGTTCTTC
.	TRBV6-2/TRBV6-3	.	TRBJ1-6	CASSLQGPNSPLHF	TGTGCCAGCAGTCTACAGGGACCAAATTCACCCCTCCACTTT
TRBD1	TRBV7-3	.	TRBJ2-7	CASSPGTGSYEQYF	TGTGCCAGCAGCCCCGGGACAGGGTCCTACGAGCAGTACTTC
TRBD1	TRBV4-1	few	TRBJ2-7	CASSQDTGRGPYEQYF	TGCGCCAGCAGCCAAGATACTGGCAGGGGGCCGTACGAGCAGTACTTC
.	TRBV4-1	.	TRBJ2-4	CASSLGGQNIQYF	TGCGCCAGCAGCCTCGGGGGACAGAACATTCAGTACTTC
TRBD2	TRBV7-2	.	TRBJ2-3	CASSFKPMSGGYTDTQYF	TGTGCCAGCAGCTTCAAGCCCATGAGCGGGGGGTACACAGATACGCAGTATTTT
TRBD1	TRBV10-3	.	TRBJ2-1	CAISVPRQGARNEQFF	TGTGCCATCAGTGTCCCACGACAGGGGGCTCGCAATGAGCAGTTCTTC
TRBD2	TRBV10-3	.	TRBJ2-2	CAITPGGAKIGGTGELFF	TGTGCCATCACCCCCGGGGGGGCGAAAATAGGAGGCACCGGGGAGCTGTTTTTT
.	TRBV7-9	.	TRBJ2-3	CASSSRVDMRSTDTQYF	TGTGCCAGCAGCTCTCGCGTAGACATGCGTAGCACAGATACGCAGTATTTT
.	TRBV3-1/TRBV3-2	.	TRBJ2-3	CASSQRDLGTDTQYF	TGTGCCAGCAGCCAACGGGATCTTGGCACAGATACGCAGTATTTT
TRBD2	TRBV5-1	.	TRBJ2-1	CASSLRLADKYNEQFF	TGCGCCAGCAGCTTGAGACTAGCGGATAAATACAATGAGCAGTTCTTC
.	TRBV4-1	.	TRBJ2-7	CASNRAKQYF	TGCGCCAGCAACAGGGCGAAACAGTACTTC
TRBD1	TRBV27	.	TRBJ1-1	CASSHDRGGVILRTMNTEAFF	TGTGCCAGCAGTCACGACAGGGGAGGAGTAATTCTTCGCACCATGAACACTGAAGCTTTCTTT
TRBD1	TRBV7-9	.	TRBJ1-2	CASSRSTGTEINYGYTF	TGTGCCAGCAGCAGATCCACCGGGACAGAGATTAACTATGGCTACACCTTC
TRBD2	TRBV15	.	TRBJ2-5	CATSMREAGVTQYF	TGTGCCACCAGCATGCGGGAGGCCGGGGTGACCCAGTACTTC
TRBD2	TRBV27	.	TRBJ2-3	CASRTPGGNTQYF	TGTGCCAGCAGAACCCCGGGGGGTAATACGCAGTATTTT